These 5 T cell receptor beta chains share one sample of origin, sequenced in a study of OX40 agonist ivuxolimab in advanced cancers. Assay used: immunoSEQ multiplex PCR; TCRdb lists only in-frame clones, some missing. The table includes tens of thousands of clones, around 84% detected once. The sample in question was CD4+ or CD8+ T cells sorted from blood, obtained in a trial of the OX40 agonist ivuxolimab. These receptor sequences come from an adult with an advanced solid tumor such as melanoma, head and neck, liver or kidney cancer.

This rearrangement joins TRBV11-2 to TRBJ2-5, with 9 bases fitting TRBD1. V dropped 4 bases and J dropped 6; count of bases not matched to a gene: 3. CDR1 SGHAT and CDR2 FQNNGV come from the germline V gene. The CDR3 extends over 13 amino acids. The CDR3 is CASSSGQGQTQYF. The DNA of the CDR3 is TGTGCCAGCAGCTCGGGACAGGGCCAGACCCAGTACTTC.

V usage is TRBV5-1 and J usage is TRBJ2-7, with D unresolved. The CDR3 is 15 residues long. Looked up from germline, CDR1 is SGHRS and CDR2 is YFSETQ. Trimming took off 1 base at V and 1 base at J, with 12 bases between the two ends. Written as DNA, the CDR3 is TGCGCCAGCAGCTTGTCAACTGTGGGTTCCTACGAGCAGTACTTC. Translation gives CASSLSTVGSYEQYF.

The chain uses TRBV29-1 and TRBJ2-2; D uncertain. Germline CDR1 reads SQVTM; CDR2 reads ANQGSEA. Trimming stripped 7 bases from V and 8 bases from J, with 17 bases between. The CDR3 contains 13 residues. The CDR3 DNA follows: TGCAGCGCTAAGACCCGGGTCGAGGGGGAGCTGTTTTTT. Amino acids: CSAKTRVEGELFF.

The chain links TRBV5-1 to TRBJ1-5; the D gene is possibly TRBD1 (6 bases). Trimming took 4 bases from V and 9 from J, leaving 20 bases between them. Germline lookup yields CDR1 SGHRS and CDR2 YFSETQ. The CDR3 spans 15 residues. This chain's CDR3 is CASSPAGGPGAPQHF. For the CDR3, the DNA is TGCGCCAGCAGCCCCGCCGGGGGGCCCGGCGCGCCCCAGCATTTT. The full variable domain, its missing parts supplied by reference TRBV5-1 and TRBJ1-5, is KAGVTQTPRYLIKTRGQQVTLSCSPISGHRSVSWYQQTPGQGLQFLFEYFSETQRNKGNFPGRFSGRQFSNSRSEMNVSTLELGDSALYLCASSPAGGPGAPQHFGDGTRLSIL.

V and J are TRBV19 and TRBJ1-6; D is unclear. Germline loops: CDR1 LNHDA, CDR2 SQIVND (reference sequence). The CDR3 is 13 amino acids. Between the trimmed V and J ends, which lost 7 bases and 9 bases, there was a span of 13 bases. In nucleotides, the CDR3 is TGTGCCAGTATGGACGCTCGGGGTTCACCCCTCCACTTT. It translates to CASMDARGSPLHF.